These 3 T cell receptor beta chains came from one sample sequenced in a study of response to subunit inactivated influenza vaccine. TCRdb re-analysed the RT-PCR reads in MiXCR, keeping a single row per CDR3 protein. The data show almost 250,000 distinct CDR3 sequences, over 9% seen once. The material was non-naive T cells sorted from PBMCs, obtained approximately 15 days before vaccination. These receptors were taken from a man over 45 who received an inactivated influenza vaccine.

This clonotype was picked up a small number of times. V is TRBV5-5 and J is TRBJ2-7, with TRBD1 matching over 7 bases. The germline gives CDR1 SGHKS, CDR2 YYEKEE (reference sequence). Unmatched junction bases numbered 5, after V lost 3 bases and J lost 2 bases. This CDR3 comprises 14 residues. The CDR3 spells CASSWVQGAYEQYF. DNA of the CDR3: TGTGCCAGCAGCTGGGTTCAGGGGGCCTACGAGCAGTACTTC.

This clonotype has just a few counts. V is TRBV5-6 and J is TRBJ2-2; D is tentatively TRBD1 or TRBD2 (6 bases each). Looked up from germline, CDR1 is SGHDT and CDR2 is YYEEEE. CDR3 length: 17 residues. V gave up 4 bases and J gave up 5 bases, with 21 bases separating them. In nucleotides, the CDR3 is TGTGCCAGCAGCCCGGTAGGGGGGCCCCTGCGAACCGGGGAGCTGTTTTTT. As protein: CASSPVGGPLRTGELFF.

This clonotype turned up a few times. The chain combines TRBV6-6 with TRBJ2-7; a weak D match, TRBD2 (6 bases). CDR1 and CDR2 from the germline V gene are MNHNY and SVGAGI (reference sequence). This CDR3 is 12 amino acids long. The V gene lost 2 bases and the J gene lost 6 bases, with 8 bases spanning the gap. CDR3 in DNA: TGTGCCAGCAGTTACGGAGGGAGCGAGCAGTACTTC. The encoded protein is CASSYGGSEQYF.